Listed below are T cell receptor beta chains from one sample, sequenced in a study of T cell repertoires in cytomegalovirus infection. The antigens for these receptors are not known. From the reads, TCRdb called clonotypes with MiXCR, one entry per CDR3 protein. The table records roughly 990,000 distinct CDR3 sequences, 31% of them present only once. The source material was cultured CD8+ T cells from PBMCs, sampled from culture after CMV antigen stimulation. The source is a human donor in good health (CMV status not recorded). Some clones in this sample may be carry-over from other donors' samples. Both conserved end residues are part of each CDR3. The D gene is left open where the match is weak. The size of a clone is reported for some rows only, either as once, few or many, or as a class for expanded clones.

TRBD2	TRBV2	few	TRBJ2-7	TGTGCCAGCCAAGACCGACTAGCGGGAGCCTACGAGCAGTACTTC	CASQDRLAGAYEQYF
-	TRBV19	-	TRBJ1-6	TGTGCCAGTAGTTTGGCGTGGGGGGATAATTCACCCCTCCACTTT	CASSLAWGDNSPLHF
TRBD1	TRBV9	few	TRBJ2-6	TGTGCCAGCAGCCTATCACCCACTCGGGACAGGGGGGTAGATGGGGCCAACGTCCTGACTTTC	CASSLSPTRDRGVDGANVLTF
-	TRBV7-9	few	TRBJ2-5	TGTGCCAGCAGCCCGGGGAGCAGGGCAGAGACCCAGTACTTC	CASSPGSRAETQYF
TRBD1	TRBV11-2	-	TRBJ1-6	TGTGCCAGCAGCCCTCCAGGGGCGGGACAGGGCCATAATTCACCCCTCCACTTT	CASSPPGAGQGHNSPLHF
-	TRBV7-7	-	TRBJ2-6	TGTGCTAGCAGCTTAGGGGGACGGCACTCTGGGGCCAACGTCCTGACTTTC	CASSLGGRHSGANVLTF
-	TRBV25-1	-	TRBJ1-5	TGTGCCAGCAGTGCGGACTTTGGCAATCAGCCCCAGCATTTT	CASSADFGNQPQHF
TRBD1	TRBV7-2	many	TRBJ2-5	TGTGCCAGCAGCCCGGACAGGGCGGAAGAGACCCAGTACTTC	CASSPDRAEETQYF
-	TRBV7-6	-	TRBJ1-2	TGTGCCAGCAGCCCGACGACCGGATCGACTCTTCTCTATGGCTACACCTTC	CASSPTTGSTLLYGYTF
TRBD2	TRBV7-2	-	TRBJ2-2	TGTGCCAGCAGCCCGGGACTAGCGGGGGCGGCGAACACCGGGGAGCTGTTTTTT	CASSPGLAGAANTGELFF
-	TRBV29-1	-	TRBJ1-2	TGCAGCGTTGAAGAAGGGGGTGGCTACACCTTC	CSVEEGGGYTF
-	TRBV28	-	TRBJ1-1	TGTGCCAGCAGACCCCCCGATGGCAGCACTGAAGCTTTCTTT	CASRPPDGSTEAFF
TRBD1	TRBV11-1	many	TRBJ2-5	TGTGCCAGCAGTAACTATCCAGGGGGTCAAGAGACCCAGTACTTC	CASSNYPGGQETQYF
-	TRBV27	once	TRBJ1-1	TGTGCCGCTTCTATCGGGAGGTTCACTGAAGCTTTCTTT	CAASIGRFTEAFF
-	TRBV7-9	-	TRBJ2-1	TGTGCCAGCAGCTTCGAACTGAGCTCCTACAATGAGCAGTTCTTC	CASSFELSSYNEQFF
-	TRBV9	many	TRBJ2-3	TGTGCCAGCAGCGTAGAACGTGGTACGCAGTATTTT	CASSVERGTQYF
-	TRBV15	-	TRBJ1-6	TGTGCCACCAGCACCATAAAGGGATTGAATTCACCCCTCCACTTT	CATSTIKGLNSPLHF
-	TRBV5-1	-	TRBJ1-2	TGCGCCAGCAGCTTGCGCGGGGATGGCTATGGCTACACCTTC	CASSLRGDGYGYTF
-	TRBV11-3	-	TRBJ2-2	TGTGCCAGCAGTCTAGTGGGGGGAAGCGCCGGGGAGCTGTTTTTT	CASSLVGGSAGELFF
-	TRBV12-3/TRBV12-4	-	TRBJ1-2	TGTGCCAGCAGTTACCTGCCGGAGACAGGCTATGGCTACACCTTC	CASSYLPETGYGYTF
-	TRBV7-3	-	TRBJ2-1	TGTGCCAGCAGCTCCACGGTAGGCCGCAATGAGCAGTTCTTC	CASSSTVGRNEQFF
-	TRBV12-3/TRBV12-4	few	TRBJ1-1	TGTGCCATTCAACGGTGGGGGGATAACACTGAAGCTTTCTTT	CAIQRWGDNTEAFF
-	TRBV27	-	TRBJ1-6	TGTGCCAGCAGTCCTCAAGCAGGCACCTATAATTCACCCCTCCACTTT	CASSPQAGTYNSPLHF
-	TRBV7-9	-	TRBJ1-2	TGTGCCAGCAGCTTCCAGAGGGGGGACTTCGATGGCTACACCTTC	CASSFQRGDFDGYTF
-	TRBV7-9	few	TRBJ2-5	TGTGCCAGCAGCTTCGGGCCCGGGGGAGGAGAGACCCAGTACTTC	CASSFGPGGGETQYF
TRBD2	TRBV6-1	many	TRBJ2-3	TGTGCCAGCAGTTATCCTAGCGGGGGCACAGATACGCAGTATTTT	CASSYPSGGTDTQYF
TRBD1	TRBV29-1	few	TRBJ2-7	TGCAGCGTAGAGGGACAGGGAGGGGACTACGAGCAGTACTTC	CSVEGQGGDYEQYF
-	TRBV4-3	-	TRBJ2-1	TGCGCCAGCAGCCCGGGGGTAAGGGAGTTCGATGAGCAGTTCTTC	CASSPGVREFDEQFF
-	TRBV19	-	TRBJ2-1	TGTGCCAGTAGTATAGATGAGACACTCACCTACAATGAGCAGTTCTTC	CASSIDETLTYNEQFF
-	TRBV12-3/TRBV12-4	-	TRBJ1-1	TGTGCCAGCAGAATCACAGGGTTCACTGAAGCTTTCTTT	CASRITGFTEAFF
TRBD1	TRBV12-3/TRBV12-4	-	TRBJ2-1	TGTGCCAGCAGTTTTCAGGTAGAGACAGGGCCCCCCAATGAGCAGTTCTTC	CASSFQVETGPPNEQFF